The 15 T cell receptor beta chains below come from one sample, sequenced in a study of blood T cell repertoires in COVID-19. TCRdb keeps only in-frame clones here, not all; method: immunoSEQ multiplex PCR. Of roughly 300,000 clones listed, approximately 89% are singletons. Sequenced: peripheral blood. These receptors were collected from a young woman with COVID-19, enrolled during active disease.

This clone was seen just once. This chain joins TRBV5-1 and TRBJ2-3; tentatively, D is TRBD1 (6 bases). This CDR3 has 14 amino acids. Germline V gene sequence: CDR1 SGHRS, CDR2 YFSETQ. V was trimmed by 1 base and J by 4 bases, leaving 10 bases between them. CDR3 residues: CASSLQTGSDTQYF. The CDR3 DNA reads as TGCGCCAGCAGCTTGCAGACAGGTTCAGATACGCAGTATTTT.

The chain combines TRBV11-2 with TRBJ2-3, with 8 bases aligning to TRBD2. This CDR3 is 13 amino acids long. From germline, CDR1 is SGHAT and CDR2 FQNNGV. The V gene end was trimmed by 5 bases and the J gene end by 8 bases; junction bases not matched to a gene: 6. The CDR3 reads CASSRPAGGTQYF. CDR3 nucleotides: TGTGCCAGCAGCAGACCCGCGGGGGGTACGCAGTATTTT. Drawing the rest from reference TRBV11-2 and TRBJ2-3, the complete variable domain is EAGVAQSPRYKIIEKRQSVAFWCNPISGHATLYWYQQILGQGPKLLIQFQNNGVVDDSQLPKDRFSAERLKGVDSTLKIQPAKLEDSAVYLCASSRPAGGTQYFGPGTRLTVL.

The chain uses TRBV2 and TRBJ2-3, with 9 bases lining up with TRBD2. Unmatched junction bases numbered 1, after V lost 6 bases and J lost 6 bases. Per germline, CDR1 SNHLY and CDR2 FYNNEI. The CDR3 totals 12 residues. The CDR3 sequence is CASRRGGDTQYF. The CDR3 DNA reads TGTGCCAGCAGGCGGGGGGGGGATACGCAGTATTTT.

The chain uses TRBV9 and TRBJ1-2; 7 positions match TRBD1. Germline assignment: CDR1 SGDLS and CDR2 YYNGEE. The CDR3 has 15 amino acids. V shed 2 bases, J shed 2 bases, and the junction held 6 bases outside the gene matches. The CDR3 DNA sequence: TGTGCCAGCAGCGTCATGACAGGGACGAACTATGGCTACACCTTC. Encoded protein: CASSVMTGTNYGYTF.

J is TRBJ1-4 and V is TRBV2, with unresolved D. With 7 bases removed from V and 0 bases from J, the gap between germline ends came to 9 bases. Germline lookup yields CDR1 SNHLY and CDR2 FYNNEI. The CDR3 is 14 residues long. The chain's CDR3 is CASKAAPTNEKLFF. CDR3 coding DNA: TGTGCCAGCAAGGCGGCTCCAACTAATGAAAAACTGTTTTTT.

The chain carries TRBV19 and TRBJ1-6; D perhaps matches TRBD1 (5 bases). This CDR3 region has 14 residues. Germline V gene data show CDR1 as LNHDA and CDR2 as SQIVND (reference sequence). V gave up 6 bases and J gave up 6 bases, with 12 bases separating them. This CDR3 reads CASSRPTVNSPLHF. DNA for the CDR3: TGTGCCAGTAGCAGGCCGACAGTTAATTCACCCCTCCACTTT.

This clone has only a few counts. V gene TRBV2 combines with J gene TRBJ1-4; a weak D match, TRBD1 (5 bases). The CDR3 totals 13 residues. CDR1 SNHLY and CDR2 FYNNEI come from the germline V gene. V was pared by 8 bases and J by 4 bases, with 11 bases between. The chain's CDR3 is CASAGGVNEKLFF. Written as DNA, the CDR3 is TGTGCCAGCGCTGGAGGGGTTAATGAAAAACTGTTTTTT.

The chain employs TRBV7-2 and TRBJ2-5, with 7 positions matching TRBD1. CDR1 and CDR2 from the germline V gene are SGHTA and FQGNSA. The ends lost 4 bases at V and 4 bases at J; junction bases unmatched: 6. CDR3 length: 14 residues. The CDR3 region is CASSSAQGSETQYF. Written as DNA, the CDR3 is TGTGCCAGCAGCTCGGCACAGGGGTCAGAGACCCAGTACTTC.

The chain has TRBV11-3 and TRBJ2-7, with D possibly TRBD1 on 5 matching bases. V was shortened by 5 bases and J by 2 bases, with 13 bases between the two germline ends. In germline, CDR1 is SGHNT, CDR2 YENEEA. The CDR3 has 14 residues. In DNA, the CDR3 is TGTGCCAGCAGCCCCCTTAAGGACACCTACGAGCAGTACGTC. It specifies CASSPLKDTYEQYV.

The rearrangement uses TRBV5-1 and TRBJ2-1; 11 bases align to TRBD2. CDR3 length: 17 residues. Trimming removed 4 bases from V and 3 bases from J; junction bases left unmatched: 9. The germline V gene has CDR1 SGHRS and CDR2 YFSETQ. CDR3 amino acids: CASSQGGLAGHYNEQFF. The CDR3 DNA follows: TGCGCCAGCAGCCAGGGAGGACTAGCGGGTCACTACAATGAGCAGTTCTTC.

The rearrangement links TRBV6-5 to TRBJ1-6; D call uncertain. V lost 5 bases to trimming and J lost 5 bases, with 7 bases between them. The CDR3 contains 13 residues. The V gene's germline CDR1 is MNHEY and CDR2 SVGAGI. Written as DNA, the CDR3 is TGTGCCAGCAGTAGGACTAATAATTCACCCCTCCACTTT. It encodes CASSRTNNSPLHF.

This chain connects TRBV20-1 to TRBJ2-3; 12 bases line up with TRBD2. The V gene's germline CDR1 is DFQATT and CDR2 SNEGSKA (reference sequence). This CDR3 is built from 18 residues. V was pared by 3 bases and J by 0 bases, with 10 bases of the junction left unmatched. CDR3 sequence reads: CSASTSGGTIPSTDTQYF. CDR3 bases: TGCAGTGCTAGTACTAGCGGGGGGACGATCCCTAGCACAGATACGCAGTATTTT.

This chain joins TRBV5-1 and TRBJ1-2; TRBD1 agrees at 7 bases. The length of the CDR3 is 13 residues. Trimming cost V 0 bases and J 5 bases; bases outside gene matches: 1. Germline loops: CDR1 SGHRS, CDR2 YFSETQ. The CDR3 here is CASSLGTGYGYTF. CDR3 sequence (DNA): TGCGCCAGCAGCTTGGGGACAGGATATGGCTACACCTTC.

The chain employs TRBV13 and TRBJ1-2, with TRBD1 as a possible D gene (6 bases). The CDR3 contains 16 residues. Germline V gene lookup returns CDR1 PRHDT and CDR2 FYEKMQ (reference sequence). V dropped 5 bases and J dropped 7 bases, with 23 bases sitting between them. CDR3 sequence (DNA): TGTGCCAGCAGCCATTCCTCCCAGGGGTTTCAGGGTGGCTACACCTTC. Its translation is CASSHSSQGFQGGYTF.

V and J are TRBV7-6 and TRBJ2-3; 8 bases map to TRBD2. V lost 4 bases and J lost 2; bases outside the gene matches: 11. Germline loops: CDR1 SGHVS, CDR2 FNYEAQ. CDR3 length: 17 amino acids. The CDR3 nucleotides are TGTGCCAGCAGCTCCTCCCCGGGGGGGCCCTCCACAGATACGCAGTATTTT. This codes for CASSSSPGGPSTDTQYF.